The rows below give T cell receptor beta chains drawn from one sample of a study of memory CD4+ T cells and cytomegalovirus serostatus. Generated by immunoSEQ multiplex PCR, the TCRdb table keeps only in-frame clones and is missing some. The data contain 50,000 to 65,000 clones, roughly 77% of them singletons. Sequenced input: memory CD4+ T cells from blood. The receptor set was obtained from an adult in good health and CMV-seropositive. CDR3s include the opening cysteine and the closing phenylalanine or tryptophan. Each record gives: V gene, D gene, clone size, J gene, CDR3 protein, CDR3 DNA. The D gene is left open where the match is weak. Clone size appears in some rows only: once, few, many, or a class for an expanded clone.

TRBV11-2,.,few,TRBJ2-1,CASSPRGGLSSYNEQFF,TGTGCCAGCAGCCCCCGAGGGGGACTTAGCTCCTACAATGAGCAGTTCTTC
TRBV15,.,.,TRBJ2-6,CATSREVPASGANVLTF,TGTGCCACCAGCAGAGAAGTCCCAGCCTCTGGGGCCAACGTCCTGACTTTC
TRBV7-2,TRBD1,.,TRBJ2-5,CASSLEGTGSKTQYF,TGTGCCAGCAGCTTAGAAGGGACAGGGTCAAAGACCCAGTACTTC
TRBV7-2,.,.,TRBJ2-7,CASSLVVGTAYEQYF,TGTGCCAGCAGCTTAGTTGTGGGAACCGCCTACGAGCAGTACTTC
TRBV6-1,TRBD1,once,TRBJ1-3,CASSGQGGNTIYF,TGTGCCAGCAGTGGACAGGGCGGAAACACCATATATTTT
TRBV28,TRBD1,.,TRBJ1-4,CAVVGAGQKNEKLFF,TGTGCCGTGGTAGGCGCGGGACAGAAGAATGAAAAACTGTTTTTT
TRBV28,TRBD1,few,TRBJ2-1,CASRPTGESNEQFF,TGTGCCAGCAGACCCACAGGGGAAAGCAATGAGCAGTTCTTC
TRBV6-1,TRBD1,.,TRBJ1-5,CAHGRTGTNQPQHF,TGTGCCCACGGGAGGACAGGCACAAATCAGCCCCAGCATTTT
TRBV7-2,TRBD1,.,TRBJ1-1,CASSLGAGQGKAFF,TGTGCCAGCAGCTTAGGCGCGGGACAGGGGAAAGCTTTCTTT
TRBV18,.,.,TRBJ2-3,CASSSLRRSADTQYF,TGTGCCAGCTCGTCTCTACGGAGGAGTGCAGATACGCAGTATTTT
TRBV28,TRBD2,.,TRBJ2-7,CATLAGVAFEQYF,TGTGCCACCCTAGCGGGAGTAGCTTTCGAGCAGTACTTC
TRBV6-6,TRBD1,.,TRBJ2-2,CASRRTGPNTGELFF,TGTGCCAGCAGGAGGACAGGCCCGAACACCGGGGAGCTGTTTTTT
TRBV19,.,.,TRBJ1-1,CASSVGQLNTEAFF,TGTGCCAGTAGTGTGGGACAATTGAACACTGAAGCTTTCTTT
TRBV7-2,.,.,TRBJ1-5,CASSPLDRDQPQHF,TGTGCCAGCAGCCCCTTGGACAGAGATCAGCCCCAGCATTTT
TRBV30,.,few,TRBJ2-2,CAWSATGELFF,TGTGCCTGGAGTGCCACCGGGGAGCTGTTTTTT
TRBV11-2,.,.,TRBJ2-7,CASSLGLDTYEQYF,TGTGCCAGCAGCTTGGGTCTAGATACCTACGAGCAGTACTTC
TRBV7-2,TRBD1,.,TRBJ2-3,CASSLQGADTQYF,TGTGCCAGCAGCTTACAGGGGGCAGATACGCAGTATTTT
TRBV5-1,.,.,TRBJ2-5,CASSPPGAQETQYF,TGCGCCAGCAGCCCGCCAGGGGCTCAAGAGACCCAGTACTTC
TRBV18,TRBD1,.,TRBJ1-1,CASSPDRGGTEAFF,TGTGCCAGCTCACCAGACAGGGGCGGCACTGAAGCTTTCTTT
TRBV18,.,.,TRBJ2-5,CASSRVADSQETQYF,TGTGCCAGCTCACGCGTCGCGGACAGCCAAGAGACCCAGTACTTC
TRBV28,.,.,TRBJ1-2,CASSLGGDYGYTF,TGTGCCAGCAGTTTGGGAGGGGACTATGGCTACACCTTC
TRBV6-1,.,.,TRBJ2-5,CASKLGQWREETQYF,TGTGCCAGCAAACTCGGACAGTGGCGGGAGGAGACCCAGTACTTC
TRBV21-1,.,.,TRBJ1-5,CASSPGGRGGQPQHF,TGTGCCAGCAGCCCCGGGGGAAGGGGCGGCCAGCCCCAGCATTTT
TRBV5-1,TRBD1,once,TRBJ2-7,CASSLTGGSSYEQYF,TGCGCCAGCAGCTTGACAGGGGGTAGCTCCTACGAGCAGTACTTC
TRBV19,.,.,TRBJ2-3,CASKTSQSTDTQYF,TGTGCCAGTAAGACAAGCCAAAGCACAGATACGCAGTATTTT
TRBV10-3,.,once,TRBJ1-5,CAISDQYSNQPQHF,TGTGCCATCAGTGACCAATATAGCAATCAGCCCCAGCATTTT
TRBV5-1,.,few,TRBJ1-1,CASRWGVNTEAFF,TGCGCCAGCAGGTGGGGGGTGAACACTGAAGCTTTCTTT
TRBV11-2,.,.,TRBJ1-1,CASTLDMNTEAFF,TGTGCCAGCACCTTAGACATGAACACTGAAGCTTTCTTT
TRBV7-2,.,once,TRBJ1-2,CASSLDQSYGYTF,TGTGCCAGCAGCTTAGACCAGTCCTATGGCTACACCTTC
TRBV7-2,TRBD1,.,TRBJ1-3,CASSPGTGRNTIYF,TGTGCCAGCAGCCCGGGGACAGGGAGAAACACCATATATTTT
TRBV9,.,.,TRBJ2-5,CASSPSALAPGETQYF,TGTGCCAGCAGCCCTAGCGCTTTAGCCCCAGGAGAGACCCAGTACTTC
TRBV28,TRBD1,once,TRBJ1-5,CASSFPGTGRPQHF,TGTGCCAGCAGTTTCCCCGGGACAGGGAGGCCCCAGCATTTT
TRBV7-9,.,few,TRBJ1-5,CASSLGGNSNQPQHF,TGTGCCAGCAGCTTAGGGGGAAATAGCAATCAGCCCCAGCATTTT
TRBV5-1,.,.,TRBJ2-1,CASSLGLGRIVAAEQFF,TGCGCCAGCAGTCTAGGGTTGGGGAGAATCGTAGCGGCCGAGCAGTTCTTC
TRBV18,.,once,TRBJ2-7,CASAPQQAIYEQYF,TGTGCCAGCGCCCCTCAACAGGCCATCTACGAGCAGTACTTC
TRBV18,.,.,TRBJ1-4,CASSPPELNEKLFF,TGTGCCAGCTCACCACCTGAGTTAAATGAAAAACTGTTTTTT
TRBV19,.,.,TRBJ1-2,CASSRQDRYGYTF,TGTGCCAGTAGTAGACAGGACCGCTATGGCTACACCTTC
TRBV7-9,.,.,TRBJ2-1,CASSSAREVIEQFF,TGTGCCAGCAGCTCAGCCAGGGAGGTAATTGAGCAGTTCTTC
TRBV7-9,.,.,TRBJ1-2,CAGSVDSYGYTF,TGTGCCGGATCCGTGGACAGCTATGGCTACACCTTC
TRBV25-1,.,.,TRBJ1-2,CASSELAGYTF,TGTGCCAGCAGTGAATTGGCCGGCTACACCTTC
TRBV6-6,.,few,TRBJ2-5,CASSYLTAQETQYF,TGTGCCAGCAGTTACTTAACAGCACAAGAGACCCAGTACTTC
TRBV6-5,.,.,TRBJ1-3,CASSYSPDSGNTIYF,TGTGCCAGCAGTTACTCGCCGGACAGTGGAAACACCATATATTTT
TRBV4-3,TRBD2,.,TRBJ2-2,CASSQGNWGLAGGPNTGELFF,TGCGCCAGCAGCCAAGGGAATTGGGGACTAGCGGGAGGACCAAACACCGGGGAGCTGTTTTTT
TRBV5-1,.,.,TRBJ2-4,CASSLQEGAQYF,TGCGCCAGCAGCTTGCAGGAAGGAGCGCAGTACTTC
TRBV9,TRBD1,few,TRBJ1-1,CASSQGQSVAEAFF,TGTGCCAGCAGCCAGGGACAGTCCGTGGCTGAAGCTTTCTTT
TRBV5-6,.,.,TRBJ2-1,CASRETVGSYNEQFF,TGTGCCAGCAGGGAAACAGTGGGCTCCTACAATGAGCAGTTCTTC
TRBV18,.,.,TRBJ1-1,CASSPTDGYTEAFF,TGTGCCAGCTCCCCGACGGACGGTTACACTGAAGCTTTCTTT
TRBV28,.,.,TRBJ2-2,CASSLTRSGTGELFF,TGTGCCAGCAGTTTGACTAGATCAGGGACCGGGGAGCTGTTTTTT
TRBV19,.,.,TRBJ1-5,CASSSILNQPQHF,TGTGCCAGTAGTAGTATCCTTAATCAGCCCCAGCATTTT